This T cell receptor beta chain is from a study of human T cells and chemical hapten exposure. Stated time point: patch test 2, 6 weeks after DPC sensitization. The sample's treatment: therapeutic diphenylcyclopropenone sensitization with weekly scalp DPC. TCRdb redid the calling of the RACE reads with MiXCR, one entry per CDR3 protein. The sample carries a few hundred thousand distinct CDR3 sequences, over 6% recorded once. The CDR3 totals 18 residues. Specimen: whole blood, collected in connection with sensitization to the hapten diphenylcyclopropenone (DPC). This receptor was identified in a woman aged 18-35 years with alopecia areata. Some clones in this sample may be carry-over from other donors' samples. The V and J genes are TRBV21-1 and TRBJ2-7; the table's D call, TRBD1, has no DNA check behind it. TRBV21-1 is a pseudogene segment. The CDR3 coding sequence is TGTGCCAGCAGCAAAGCCGGGACAGGGTCCCTTGAATCCTACGAGCAGTACTTC. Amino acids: CASSKAGTGSLESYEQYF.